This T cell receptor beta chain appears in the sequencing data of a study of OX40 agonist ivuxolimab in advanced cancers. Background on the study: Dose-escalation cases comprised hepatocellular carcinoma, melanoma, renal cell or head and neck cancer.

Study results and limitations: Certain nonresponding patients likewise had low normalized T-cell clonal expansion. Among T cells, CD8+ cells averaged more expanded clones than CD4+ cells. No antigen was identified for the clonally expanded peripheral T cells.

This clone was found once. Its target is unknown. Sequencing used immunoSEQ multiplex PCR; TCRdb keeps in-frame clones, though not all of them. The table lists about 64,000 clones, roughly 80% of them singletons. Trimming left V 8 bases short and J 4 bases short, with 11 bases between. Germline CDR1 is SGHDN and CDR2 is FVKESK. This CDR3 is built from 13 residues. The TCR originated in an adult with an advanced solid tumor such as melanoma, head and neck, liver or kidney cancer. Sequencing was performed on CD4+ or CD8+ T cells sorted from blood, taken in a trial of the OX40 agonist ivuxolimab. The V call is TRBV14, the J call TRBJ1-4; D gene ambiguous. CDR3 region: CASLGRGNEKLFF. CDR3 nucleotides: TGTGCCAGCTTGGGCCGGGGTAATGAAAAACTGTTTTTT.